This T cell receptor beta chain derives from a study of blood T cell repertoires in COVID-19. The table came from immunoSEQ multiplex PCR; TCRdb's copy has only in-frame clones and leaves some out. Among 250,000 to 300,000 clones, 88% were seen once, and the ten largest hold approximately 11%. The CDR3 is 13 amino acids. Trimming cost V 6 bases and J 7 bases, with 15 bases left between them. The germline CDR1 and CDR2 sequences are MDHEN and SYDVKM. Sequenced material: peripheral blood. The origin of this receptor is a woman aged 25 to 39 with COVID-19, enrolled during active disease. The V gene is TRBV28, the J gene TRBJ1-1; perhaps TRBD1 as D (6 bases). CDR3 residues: CASSSYRVDEAFF. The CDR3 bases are TGTGCCAGCAGCTCCTACAGGGTAGATGAAGCTTTCTTT.